This T cell receptor (beta chain) comes out of a study of cytomegalovirus exposure and HLA in healthy donors. About the research overall: As released early, the data held some 80 million unique TCRs from HLA-typed donors.

This clone has a single count. Its antigen is not known. Study results and limitations: The study put roughly 160 TCR beta chains on its list as cytomegalovirus-associated. High specificity and sensitivity for cytomegalovirus status were reported for the classifier.

V was clipped by 4 bases and J by 5 bases; unmatched bases: 11. Germline loops: CDR1 SNHLY, CDR2 FYNNEI. This CDR3 has 16 residues. Primers included in the PCR were 60 Vbeta and 13 Jbeta primers. The repertoire was sequenced with immunoSEQ multiplex PCR; TCRdb's copy has only in-frame clones and lacks some. Of some 200,000 clones detected, around 75% appear once; the ten largest clones hold 1.8%. This chain joins TRBV2 and TRBJ2-7, with 10 bases identical to TRBD1. Sequenced input: PBMCs. The source of this sequence is a woman aged 30 to 39 in good health and CMV-seronegative. Here the CDR3 DNA reads TGTGCCAGCAGTGGAACTCCGGGACAGGGGATCCACGAGCAGTACTTC. This sequence encodes CASSGTPGQGIHEQYF.